This entry is about one T cell receptor (beta chain). The antigen is not known. The CDR3 runs 15 residues. V dropped 4 bases and J dropped 4; count of bases not matched to a gene: 7. The germline V gene encodes CDR1 SGHRS and CDR2 YFSETQ. This entry comes from a study of regulatory T cells in long-lasting Graves disease. General study results and limits: Persistent disease preferred TRBV28, TRBJ1-2 and TRBJ2-5. The study found lower TCR diversity in persistent Graves' patients than in newly diagnosed ones.

Stated time point: persistent/refractory GD, antithyroid drugs over 5 years with positive TRAb. Researchers made the TCR library from RNA that was extracted from PBMCs. Assembly of TCR beta libraries relied on iRepertoire HTBI primers together with Arm-PCR of CDR3 regions. TCRdb reanalysed the multiplex PCR reads using MiXCR and keeps one entry per CDR3 protein. The sample lists 450,000 or so distinct CDR3 sequences, under 25% seen once, with 7.8% in the top ten. The chain employs TRBV5-1 and TRBJ2-5; 10 positions match TRBD2. The receptor's source is a female donor with Graves disease. The specimen was peripheral blood mononuclear cells (PBMCs), collected when the disease was refractory, from a patient treated with antithyroid drugs. CDR3 DNA: TGCGCCAGCAGCCCCCGGGCTAGCGGGAGAGAGACCCAGTACTTC. Protein sequence: CASSPRASGRETQYF.